Listed below are T cell receptor beta chains from one sample, sequenced in a study of OX40 agonist ivuxolimab in advanced cancers. Clones were sequenced by immunoSEQ multiplex PCR, and TCRdb holds only the in-frame ones, with some missing. The sample contains about 88,000 clones, approximately 89% of which appear only once. The material was CD4+ or CD8+ T cells sorted from blood, obtained in a trial of the OX40 agonist ivuxolimab. These receptors were collected from an adult with an advanced solid tumor such as melanoma, head and neck, liver or kidney cancer. The CDR3 runs from the conserved cysteine through the conserved F or W. D genes are given only for firm matches. Rows give clone size only sometimes, using once, few, many, or a class for an expanded clone.

CDR3 protein	CDR3 DNA	clone size	V gene	J gene	D gene
CASSLMRSPYEQYF	TGTGCCAGCAGCCTAATGCGATCCCCCTACGAGCAGTACTTC	few	TRBV28	TRBJ2-7	.
CATSAAGGYNEQFF	TGTGCCACCAGCGCGGCGGGGGGCTACAATGAGCAGTTCTTC	.	TRBV15	TRBJ2-1	TRBD2
CASSLPGGAADTQYF	TGTGCCAGCAGCCTACCCGGGGGGGCCGCAGATACGCAGTATTTT	.	TRBV28	TRBJ2-3	TRBD2
CASSHRGGLENIQYF	TGTGCCAGCAGCCACCGAGGGGGGTTAGAAAACATTCAGTACTTC	.	TRBV5-5	TRBJ2-4	.
CASSFLKGTGELFF	TGTGCCAGCAGCTTTCTTAAGGGTACCGGGGAGCTGTTTTTT	.	TRBV5-4	TRBJ2-2	.
CASSSYTDTQYF	TGTGCCAGCAGTTCCTACACAGATACGCAGTATTTT	.	TRBV28	TRBJ2-3	.
CASSLDVRETQYF	TGTGCCAGCAGCTTAGATGTCAGAGAGACCCAGTACTTC	.	TRBV11-2	TRBJ2-5	.
CAISRQGAYEQYF	TGTGCCATCAGTCGACAGGGGGCTTACGAGCAGTACTTC	.	TRBV10-3	TRBJ2-7	TRBD1
CASNWDRGPGTGELFF	TGCGCCAGCAACTGGGACAGGGGGCCGGGCACCGGGGAGCTGTTTTTT	once	TRBV4-1	TRBJ2-2	TRBD1
CASSFEEGHYEQYF	TGCGCCAGCAGCTTTGAGGAAGGACACTACGAGCAGTACTTC	.	TRBV5-1	TRBJ2-7	.
CASSHGGRLENTIYF	TGTGCCAGCAGTCATGGCGGTCGCCTGGAAAACACCATATATTTT	.	TRBV9	TRBJ1-3	.
CASSIGRGGRLKTQYF	TGTGCCAGTAGTATAGGCCGCGGGGGGAGGTTAAAGACCCAGTACTTC	.	TRBV19	TRBJ2-5	TRBD2
CASSFRVAYEQYF	TGTGCCAGCAGCTTCAGGGTAGCCTACGAGCAGTACTTC	.	TRBV2	TRBJ2-7	.
CASKRSTSYNEQFF	TGTGCCAGTAAGAGGAGTACCTCCTACAATGAGCAGTTCTTC	.	TRBV19	TRBJ2-1	.
CASSLEQGHGYTF	TGTGCCAGCAGTTTGGAACAGGGGCATGGCTACACCTTC	.	TRBV28	TRBJ1-2	TRBD1
CASSLALGTQYF	TGCGCCAGCAGCTTGGCGTTGGGGACCCAGTACTTC	.	TRBV5-1	TRBJ2-5	.
CASSLVAENTEAFF	TGCGCCAGCAGCTTGGTGGCCGAGAACACTGAAGCTTTCTTT	.	TRBV5-1	TRBJ1-1	.
CASSRTSDEQFF	TGTGCCAGCAGCCGGACCTCCGATGAGCAGTTCTTC	.	TRBV11-3	TRBJ2-1	.
CASSLARQGKETQYF	TGTGCCAGCAGCTTAGCTAGACAGGGAAAAGAGACCCAGTACTTC	.	TRBV7-9	TRBJ2-5	TRBD1
CASSQDLWLDYEQYF	TGCGCCAGCAGCCAAGATCTTTGGTTAGACTACGAGCAGTACTTC	.	TRBV4-3	TRBJ2-7	.
CSVDRDGGELFF	TGCAGCGTTGACAGGGATGGCGGGGAGCTGTTTTTT	.	TRBV29-1	TRBJ2-2	.
CASSPGFAEAFF	TGTGCCAGCAGCCCCGGTTTCGCTGAAGCTTTCTTT	.	TRBV5-8	TRBJ1-1	.
CASTYSGLNSPPHF	TGTGCCAGCACCTATTCAGGGCTAAATTCACCCCCCCACTTT	once	TRBV25-1	TRBJ1-6	.
CASSRGRVHGYTF	TGTGCGTCCTCCAGGGGCCGCGTTCATGGCTACACCTTC	.	TRBV6-5	TRBJ1-2	.
CASSQAPNENYGYTF	TGCGCCAGCAGCCAGGCCCCGAACGAGAACTATGGCTACACCTTC	.	TRBV4-1	TRBJ1-2	.
CASSELPGLHGYTF	TGTGCCAGCAGTGAATTACCAGGCCTCCATGGCTACACCTTC	.	TRBV6-1	TRBJ1-2	.
CAWSEGETQYF	TGTGCCTGGAGTGAGGGAGAGACCCAGTACTTC	.	TRBV30	TRBJ2-5	.
CASSQDRTNQPQHF	TGTGCCAGCAGCCAAGACAGAACAAATCAGCCCCAGCATTTT	.	TRBV11-2	TRBJ1-5	.
CASSPLTGGTEAFF	TGTGCCAGCAGCCCATTGACAGGGGGCACTGAAGCTTTCTTT	once	TRBV7-9	TRBJ1-1	TRBD1
CASTLDRGREKLFF	TGTGCCAGCACCTTGGACAGGGGGCGTGAAAAACTGTTTTTT	.	TRBV2	TRBJ1-4	TRBD1
CASSLIAGGASLSEAFF	TGCGCCAGCAGCTTGATCGCAGGGGGCGCGTCTCTCTCTGAAGCTTTCTTT	.	TRBV5-1	TRBJ1-1	TRBD1
CATSLTGGFGYGYTF	TGTGCCACGAGCCTAACAGGGGGCTTCGGCTATGGCTACACCTTC	.	TRBV6-1	TRBJ1-2	TRBD1
CASSLLGPTYGYTF	TGTGCCAGCAGCCTATTGGGACCAACCTATGGCTACACCTTC	few	TRBV5-6	TRBJ1-2	.
CASTPEGRHYGNEQFF	TGCGCCAGCACCCCGGAAGGGCGGCATTATGGGAATGAGCAGTTCTTC	.	TRBV5-1	TRBJ2-1	.
CASSLAIGASSYNEQFF	TGCGCCAGCAGCTTGGCCATAGGGGCGAGCTCCTACAATGAGCAGTTCTTC	.	TRBV5-1	TRBJ2-1	.
CASSQETQYF	TGTGCCAGCAGTCAAGAGACCCAGTACTTC	once	TRBV28	TRBJ2-5	.
CASSRDPTSLYGYTF	TGCGCCAGCAGCCGCGACCCAACTAGCCTCTATGGCTACACCTTC	.	TRBV5-1	TRBJ1-2	.
CASSPDTAVWGYTF	TGTGCCAGTTCTCCGGATACGGCCGTTTGGGGCTACACCTTC	.	TRBV9	TRBJ1-2	.
CASRQDPNEKLFF	TGCGCCAGCAGGCAGGATCCTAATGAAAAACTGTTTTTT	.	TRBV5-1	TRBJ1-4	.
CASSPPSVETQYF	TGTGCCAGCTCACCTCCATCTGTAGAGACCCAGTACTTC	.	TRBV18	TRBJ2-5	.
CASSYSSSFGNTIYF	TGTGCCAGCAGTTACTCGAGTTCTTTTGGAAACACCATATATTTT	.	TRBV6-6	TRBJ1-3	.
CASSHELGGKNIQYF	TGTGCCAGCTCCCACGAACTCGGGGGAAAAAACATTCAGTACTTC	.	TRBV18	TRBJ2-4	.
CASSIDGQGNSPLHF	TGTGCCAGTAGTATAGACGGACAGGGAAATTCACCCCTCCACTTT	.	TRBV19	TRBJ1-6	TRBD1
CASTRRSGANVLTF	TGTGCCAGCACCCGCCGGTCTGGGGCCAACGTCCTGACTTTC	.	TRBV6-5	TRBJ2-6	.
CASSFPHTDTQYF	TGTGCCAGCAGCTTCCCCCACACAGATACGCAGTATTTT	.	TRBV5-6	TRBJ2-3	.
CASRGQAHQPQHF	TGTGCCAGCAGGGGACAGGCCCATCAGCCCCAGCATTTT	few	TRBV28	TRBJ1-5	TRBD1
CASRLGPFNEKLFF	TGTGCCAGCAGGCTGGGACCCTTTAATGAAAAACTGTTTTTT	.	TRBV2	TRBJ1-4	.